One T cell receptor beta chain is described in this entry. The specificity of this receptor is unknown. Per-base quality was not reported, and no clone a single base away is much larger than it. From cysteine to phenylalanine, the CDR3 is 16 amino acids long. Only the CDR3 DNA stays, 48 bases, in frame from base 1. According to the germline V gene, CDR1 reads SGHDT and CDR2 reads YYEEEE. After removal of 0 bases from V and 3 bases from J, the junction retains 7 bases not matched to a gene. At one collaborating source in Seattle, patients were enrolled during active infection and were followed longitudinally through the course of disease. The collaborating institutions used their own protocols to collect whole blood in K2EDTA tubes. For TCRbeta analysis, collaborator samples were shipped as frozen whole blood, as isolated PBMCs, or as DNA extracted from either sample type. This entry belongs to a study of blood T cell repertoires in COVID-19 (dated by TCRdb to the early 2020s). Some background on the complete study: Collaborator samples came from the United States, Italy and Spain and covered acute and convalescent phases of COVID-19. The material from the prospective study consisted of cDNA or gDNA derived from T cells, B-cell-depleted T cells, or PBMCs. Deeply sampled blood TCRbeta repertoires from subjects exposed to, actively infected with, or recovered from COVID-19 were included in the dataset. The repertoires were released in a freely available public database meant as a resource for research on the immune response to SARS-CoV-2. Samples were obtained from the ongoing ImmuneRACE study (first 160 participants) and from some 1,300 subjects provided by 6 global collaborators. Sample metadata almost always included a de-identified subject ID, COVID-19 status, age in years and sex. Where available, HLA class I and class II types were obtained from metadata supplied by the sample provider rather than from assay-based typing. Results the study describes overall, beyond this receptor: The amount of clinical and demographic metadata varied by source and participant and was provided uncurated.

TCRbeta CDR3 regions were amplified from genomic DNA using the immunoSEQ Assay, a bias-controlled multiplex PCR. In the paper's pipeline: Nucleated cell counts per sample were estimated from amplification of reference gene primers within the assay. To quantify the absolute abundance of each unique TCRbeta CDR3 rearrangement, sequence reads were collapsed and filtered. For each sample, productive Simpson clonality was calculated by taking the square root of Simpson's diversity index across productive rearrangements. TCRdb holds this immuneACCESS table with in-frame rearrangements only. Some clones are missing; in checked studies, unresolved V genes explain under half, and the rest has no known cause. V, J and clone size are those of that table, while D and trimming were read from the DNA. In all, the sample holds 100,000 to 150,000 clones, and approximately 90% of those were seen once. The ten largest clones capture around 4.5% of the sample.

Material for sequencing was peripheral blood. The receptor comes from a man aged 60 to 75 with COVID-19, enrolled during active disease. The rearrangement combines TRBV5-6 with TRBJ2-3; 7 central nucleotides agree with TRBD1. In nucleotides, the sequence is TGTGCCAGCAGCTTGGCTAGGGGGCAGGGAACAGATACGCAGTATTTT. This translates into CASSLARGQGTDTQYF.